This TCR beta chain originates from a study of blood T cell repertoires in COVID-19. Study-level information: T cells, B-cell-depleted T cells, or PBMCs supplied cDNA or gDNA.

CDR1 and CDR2 from the germline V gene are LGHNA and YSLEER. V lost 0 bases to trimming and J lost 7 bases, with 9 bases between them. The CDR3 runs 14 residues. Sequenced by immunoSEQ multiplex PCR; TCRdb stores in-frame clones only, minus some. The profile shows 210,000 or so clones, around 84% of them singletons. Recruits, aged roughly 18 to 90 years, lived in approximately 26 US areas. Cohorts were determined from participant-reported clinical history. The chain links TRBV4-3 to TRBJ1-4, with no clear D. This clonotype originated in a middle-aged woman with acute COVID-19. Material: PBMCs or T cells enriched from blood (not recorded which). The CDR3 region has the DNA TGCGCCAGCAGCCAAGAGTGGGCCGGTGAAAAACTGTTTTTT. Translation: CASSQEWAGEKLFF.